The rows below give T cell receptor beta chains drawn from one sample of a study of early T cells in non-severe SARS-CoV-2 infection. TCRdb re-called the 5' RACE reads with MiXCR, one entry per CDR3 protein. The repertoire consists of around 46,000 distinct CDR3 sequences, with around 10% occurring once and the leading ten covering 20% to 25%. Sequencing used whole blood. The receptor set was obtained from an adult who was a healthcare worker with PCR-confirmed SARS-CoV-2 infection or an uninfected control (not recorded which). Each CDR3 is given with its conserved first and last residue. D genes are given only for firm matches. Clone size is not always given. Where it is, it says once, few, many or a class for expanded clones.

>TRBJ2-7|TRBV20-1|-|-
TGCAGTGCTATTTCAGAGACCTACGAGCAGTACTTC
CSAISETYEQYF
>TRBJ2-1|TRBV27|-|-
TGTGCCAGCAGTTCTCACGACTCCTACAATGAGCAGTTCTTC
CASSSHDSYNEQFF
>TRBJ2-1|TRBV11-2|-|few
TGTGCCAGCAGCCCCCAAGCTTCCTACAATGAGCAGTTCTTC
CASSPQASYNEQFF
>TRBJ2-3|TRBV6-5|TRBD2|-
TGTGCCAGCAGTCAAGGTGGGCTAGCGGGAGGGCCGCGGGATACGCAGTATTTT
CASSQGGLAGGPRDTQYF
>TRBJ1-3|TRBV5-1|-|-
TGCGCCAGCTCCCCGTACGACGCGGGGGGTGGAAACACCATATATTTT
CASSPYDAGGGNTIYF
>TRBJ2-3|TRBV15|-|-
TGTGCCACCAGCAGAGTTGGGGACACGCAGTATTTT
CATSRVGDTQYF
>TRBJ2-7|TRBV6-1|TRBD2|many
TGTGCCAGCAGTCCCGGGGGGCTAGCGGGAGGGCCCGAGCAGTACTTC
CASSPGGLAGGPEQYF
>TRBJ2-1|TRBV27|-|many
TGTGCCAGCAGTTTATACAGCTACAATGAGCAGTTCTTC
CASSLYSYNEQFF
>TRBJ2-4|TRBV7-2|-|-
TGTGCCAGCAGCCCCCGAAGGCTAGCCAAAAACATTCAGTACTTC
CASSPRRLAKNIQYF
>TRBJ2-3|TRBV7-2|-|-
TGTGCCAGCAGCTTTGACAAATCAACGCAGTATTTT
CASSFDKSTQYF
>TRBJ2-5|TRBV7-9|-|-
TGTGCCAGCAGCTTAGCGGCGGCCGCTCAGGAGACCCAGTACTTC
CASSLAAAAQETQYF
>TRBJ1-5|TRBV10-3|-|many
TGTGCCATCAGTGGTACCCCGGGAACTAATAGCAATCAGCCCCAGCATTTT
CAISGTPGTNSNQPQHF
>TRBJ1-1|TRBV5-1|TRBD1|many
TGCGCCAGCAGCTTGGGGCAGGGGGCCACTGAAGCTTTCTTT
CASSLGQGATEAFF
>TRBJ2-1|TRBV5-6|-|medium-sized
TGTGCCAGCAGCTTGGCCGGCGGGGCGGGGAATGAGCAGTTCTTC
CASSLAGGAGNEQFF
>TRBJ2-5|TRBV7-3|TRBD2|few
TGTGCCAGCAGCCAGGGACTAGCGGATAGGGAGACCCAGTACTTC
CASSQGLADRETQYF
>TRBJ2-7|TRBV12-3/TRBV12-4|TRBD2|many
TGTGCCAGCAGTTTTTTACCTAGCGGGAGGGTTCACTGGGAGCAGTACTTC
CASSFLPSGRVHWEQYF
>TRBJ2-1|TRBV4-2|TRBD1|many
TGTGCCAGCAGCCAAGAGGACAGGGACTCCTACAATGAGCAGTTCTTC
CASSQEDRDSYNEQFF
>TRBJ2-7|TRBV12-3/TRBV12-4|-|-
TGTGCCAGCAGTTTATCAGGGGCCGCCTACGAGCAGTACTTC
CASSLSGAAYEQYF
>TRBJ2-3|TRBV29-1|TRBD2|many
TGCAGCGGACTAGCGGGAGGGCCAGATACGCAGTATTTT
CSGLAGGPDTQYF
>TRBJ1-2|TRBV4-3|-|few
TGCGCCAGCAGCCAAGATCTGGGCCGCCTTACCAACTATGGCTACACCTTC
CASSQDLGRLTNYGYTF
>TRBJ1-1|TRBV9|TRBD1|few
TGTGCCAGCAGCCCAGGGGGACTTGAAGCTTTCTTT
CASSPGGLEAFF
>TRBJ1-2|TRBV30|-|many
TGTGCCTGGAGTGCACCAATCGGACAGCGCTATGGCTACACCTTC
CAWSAPIGQRYGYTF
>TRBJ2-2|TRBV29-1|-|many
TGCAGCGTTTTAAGGTCCGGGGAGCTGTTTTTT
CSVLRSGELFF
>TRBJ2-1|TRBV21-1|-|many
TGTGCCAGCAGGACAAAAAGGGCCGACCACATCCCGGGCAAATTTAGCTCCTACAATGAGCAGTTCTTC
CASRTKRADHIPGKFSSYNEQFF
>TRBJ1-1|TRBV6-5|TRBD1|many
TGTGCCAGCAGGACAGGGGTTGTCACTGAAGCTTTCTTT
CASRTGVVTEAFF
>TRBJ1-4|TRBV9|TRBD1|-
TGTGCCAGCAGCGTAGCCGGGACAGCAGATGAAAAACTGTTTTTT
CASSVAGTADEKLFF
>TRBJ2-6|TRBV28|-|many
TGTGCCAGCGGAATGGGGTCGGGGGCCAACGTCCTGACTTTC
CASGMGSGANVLTF
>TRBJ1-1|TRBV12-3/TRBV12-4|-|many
TGTGCCAGCAGTCCGAGGCCGAACACTGAAGCTTTCTTT
CASSPRPNTEAFF
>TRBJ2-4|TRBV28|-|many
TGTGCCAGCAGCCTACAGGGTCATCAGTACTTC
CASSLQGHQYF
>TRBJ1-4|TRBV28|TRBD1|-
TGTGCCAGCAGGGACAGGAGTCGGGAAAAACTGTTTTTT
CASRDRSREKLFF
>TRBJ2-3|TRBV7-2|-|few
TGTGCCAGCAGCCGAAATGGAGGGGGAGATACGCAGTATTTT
CASSRNGGGDTQYF
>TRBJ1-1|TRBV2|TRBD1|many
TGTGCCAGCCTGGCATGGGACAGGGGGAGGACTGAAGCTTTCTTT
CASLAWDRGRTEAFF
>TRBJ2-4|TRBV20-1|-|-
TGCAGTGCCAGTCCCGGAGTTGTAGCCAAAAACATTCAGTACTTC
CSASPGVVAKNIQYF
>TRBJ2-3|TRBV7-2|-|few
TGTGCCAGCAGCTTGGCGGGGGCTGCAGATACGCAGTATTTT
CASSLAGAADTQYF
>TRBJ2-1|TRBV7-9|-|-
TGTGCCAGCAGCTCAGGTGGGGGCCCTGATGAGCAGTTCTTC
CASSSGGGPDEQFF
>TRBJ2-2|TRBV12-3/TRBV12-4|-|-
TGTGCCAGCAGCTTGGGACTTGACACCGGGGAGCTGTTTTTT
CASSLGLDTGELFF
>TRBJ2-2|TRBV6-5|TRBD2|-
TGTGCCAGCAGTTACTCGGCTAGCGGGAGGGCCGTCACCGGGGAGCTGTTTTTT
CASSYSASGRAVTGELFF
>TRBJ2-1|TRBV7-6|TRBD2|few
TGTGCCAGCAGCCCTCGAGGGCCTAGCGGGGGCAATGAGCAGTTCTTC
CASSPRGPSGGNEQFF
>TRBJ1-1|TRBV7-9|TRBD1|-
TGTGCCAGCAGCTTAGAGGGGGCAGACACTGAAGCTTTCTTT
CASSLEGADTEAFF
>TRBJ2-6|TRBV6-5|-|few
TGTGCCAGCAGAAAACCCCAGGGGTCTGGGGCCAACGTCCTGACTTTC
CASRKPQGSGANVLTF
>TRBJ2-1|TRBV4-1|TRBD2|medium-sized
TGCGCCAGCAGCCAAGAGGGACTAGCGGATGGAGGGGGCTCCTACAATGAGCAGTTCTTC
CASSQEGLADGGGSYNEQFF